This entry lists 14 T cell receptor beta chains sequenced from one sample in a study of cytomegalovirus exposure and HLA in healthy donors. With 60 Vbeta and 13 Jbeta primers, the PCR was carried out. TCRdb keeps only in-frame clones here, not all; method: immunoSEQ multiplex PCR. The table lists about 97,000 clones, 81% of them singletons. The material sequenced was PBMCs. The source of these receptors is a man aged 35 to 55 in good health and CMV-seropositive.

The rearrangement joins TRBV18 to TRBJ2-2; perhaps TRBD1 as D (5 bases). Germline V gene data show CDR1 as KGHSH and CDR2 as LQKENI. This CDR3 comprises 14 residues. Trimming stripped 1 base from V and 4 bases from J, with 7 bases between. The CDR3 bases are TGTGCCAGCTCACCACGACAGTCCACCGGGGAGCTGTTTTTT. It codes for CASSPRQSTGELFF.

V is TRBV5-1 and J is TRBJ2-7; D gene ambiguous. Germline CDR1 is SGHRS and CDR2 is YFSETQ. Trimming left V 0 bases short and J 3 bases short, with 7 bases between. There are 13 residues in the CDR3. This chain's CDR3 is CASSLATNYEQYF. CDR3 in DNA: TGCGCCAGCAGCTTGGCCACAAACTACGAGCAGTACTTC.

The chain recombines TRBV4-1 with TRBJ1-2; D unclear. V was cut by 0 bases and J by 8 bases, with 16 bases left in between. CDR3 size: 15 residues. Germline loops: CDR1 MGHRA, CDR2 YSYEKL. The CDR3 region has the DNA TGCGCCAGCAGCCAAGAGCCAGGCGTCCCGGCCGGCTACACCTTC. It codes for CASSQEPGVPAGYTF.

The CDR3 DNA reads TGTGCCAGCAGCCAGGGACTAGCTGTGGCAGATACGCAGTATTTT. Its translation: CASSQGLAVADTQYF. The rearrangement uses TRBV4-2 and TRBJ2-3, with TRBD2 matching 9 bases. The CDR3 spans 15 residues. The germline V gene encodes CDR1 LGHNA and CDR2 YNFKEQ. V lost 3 bases, J lost 4 bases, and 5 bases stayed unmatched.

A note on this clone: One end of the junction is discordant with germline, which a read error may explain. The sample contains more than one DNA sequence encoding this CDR3. The chain employs TRBV6-5 and TRBJ2-2; D is unresolved. The CDR3 loop spans 14 amino acids. Germline loops: CDR1 MNHEY, CDR2 SVGAGI. CDR3 sequence: CASSYPRRPGELFF. The CDR3, as DNA: TGTGCTAGCAGTTACCCAAGGCGGCCCGGGGAGCTGTTTTTT.

The chain combines TRBV11-2 with TRBJ1-2; 7 bases are a match to TRBD1. The CDR3 runs 14 residues. Germline CDR1 and CDR2: SGHAT and FQNNGV. J was trimmed by 4 bases and V by 7 bases; bases with no gene match: 9. CDR3 in amino acids: CASTTTGTVYGYTF. CDR3 nucleotides: TGTGCCAGCACAACTACCGGGACAGTCTATGGCTACACCTTC.

The chain uses TRBV5-4 and TRBJ2-5, with 8 nucleotides matching TRBD1. This CDR3 comprises 15 residues. CDR1 and CDR2 from the germline V gene are SGHNT and YYREEE (reference sequence). J lost 4 bases, V lost 4 bases, and 9 bases had no gene match. The CDR3 DNA reads as TGTGCCAGCAGCCCGTCCCGGGACAGGACAGAGACCCAGTACTTC. Translated: CASSPSRDRTETQYF. The variable domain in full, with the rest retrieved from reference TRBV5-4 and TRBJ2-5, is ETGVTQSPTHLIKTRGQQVTLRCSSQSGHNTVSWYQQALGQGPQFIFQYYREEENGRGNFPPRFSGLQFPNYSSELNVNALELDDSALYLCASSPSRDRTETQYFGPGTRLLVL.

V gene TRBV18 combines with J gene TRBJ2-7; 8 nucleotides line up with TRBD2. Germline values: CDR1 KGHSH, CDR2 LQKENI. The V gene end was trimmed by 2 bases and the J gene end by 3 bases; junction bases not matched to a gene: 9. CDR3 length: 16 amino acids. The CDR3 DNA follows: TGTGCCAGCTCACCAAGAGTCAGCGGGAGTCTCTACGAGCAGTACTTC. Translation gives CASSPRVSGSLYEQYF.

The chain uses TRBV6-6 and TRBJ2-2; 8 nucleotides match TRBD1. The V and J ends lost 2 bases and 5 bases, in that order; junction bases with no gene match: 4. CDR3 size: 15 residues. The germline V gene encodes CDR1 MNHNY and CDR2 SVGAGI (reference sequence). The CDR3 region is CASSYTYRGTGELFF. The CDR3 nucleotides are TGTGCCAGCAGTTACACTTACAGGGGGACCGGGGAGCTGTTTTTT.

The gene calls are TRBV5-1 and TRBJ1-2; D gene ambiguous. Deletions cut 5 bases from V and 5 bases from J, with 16 bases between. CDR1 SGHRS and CDR2 YFSETQ come from the germline V gene. The CDR3 is made up of 14 amino acids. CDR3 in amino acids: CASSGLQPRYGYTF. CDR3 DNA: TGCGCCAGCAGTGGGTTACAGCCCAGATATGGCTACACCTTC.

This clone was found a few times. This chain uses TRBV30 with TRBJ2-1, with TRBD2 matching 10 bases. V lost 5 bases to trimming and J lost 6 bases; unmatched junction nucleotides: 10. This CDR3 has 15 residues. Germline CDR1 and CDR2: GTSNPN and SVGIG (reference sequence). CDR3 protein: CAWGGLAEPGNEQFF. The CDR3 DNA reads TGTGCCTGGGGCGGACTAGCGGAGCCTGGCAATGAGCAGTTCTTC.

The gene calls are TRBV9 and TRBJ1-4; possibly TRBD1 for D (5 bases). Germline V gene lookup returns CDR1 SGDLS and CDR2 YYNGEE. The V gene lost 1 base and the J gene lost 10 bases, with 17 bases spanning the gap. The CDR3 covers 15 residues. The CDR3: CASSVHSGGTGKLFF. In DNA form, the CDR3 reads TGTGCCAGCAGCGTACATTCGGGGGGGACTGGAAAACTGTTTTTT. Full variable domain (missing parts from reference TRBV9 and TRBJ1-4): DSGVTQTPKHLITATGQRVTLRCSPRSGDLSVYWYQQSLDQGLQFLIQYYNGEERAKGNILERFSAQQFPDLHSELNLSSLELGDSALYFCASSVHSGGTGKLFFGSGTQLSVL.

The chain recombines TRBV6-5 with TRBJ2-1; 14 bases agree with TRBD2. This CDR3 is built from 15 residues. CDR1 is MNHEY and CDR2 is SVGAGI in the germline V gene. V shed 6 bases and J 9 bases; nucleotides not matched to a gene: 7. CDR3 nucleotides: TGTGCCAGCAGCCCGGGACTAGCGGGAGTAGTTGAGCAGTTCTTC. Amino acids: CASSPGLAGVVEQFF.

This clone is a singleton in its sample. V usage is TRBV5-4 and J usage is TRBJ2-3, with 7 bases identical to TRBD1. The CDR3 length is 14 residues. Germline CDR1 SGHNT, CDR2 YYREEE (reference sequence). V was clipped by 4 bases and J by 2 bases; unmatched bases: 4. The CDR3 DNA reads as TGTGCCAGCAGCCTGACAGGGAACACAGATACGCAGTATTTT. Translation gives CASSLTGNTDTQYF.